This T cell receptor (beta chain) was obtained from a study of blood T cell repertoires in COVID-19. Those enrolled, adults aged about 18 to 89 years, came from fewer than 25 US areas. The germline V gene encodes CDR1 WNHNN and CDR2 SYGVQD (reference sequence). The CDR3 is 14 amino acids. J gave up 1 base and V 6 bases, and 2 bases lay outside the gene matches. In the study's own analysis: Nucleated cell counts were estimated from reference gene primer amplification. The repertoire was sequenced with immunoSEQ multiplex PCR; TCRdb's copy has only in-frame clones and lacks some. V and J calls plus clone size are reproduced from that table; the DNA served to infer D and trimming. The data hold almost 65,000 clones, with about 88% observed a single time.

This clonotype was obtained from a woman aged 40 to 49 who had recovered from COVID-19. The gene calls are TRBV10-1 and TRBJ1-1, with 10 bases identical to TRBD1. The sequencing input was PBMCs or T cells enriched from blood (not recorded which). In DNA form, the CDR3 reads TGCGCCAGCAGGACAGGGGGCCAGAACACTGAAGCTTTCTTT. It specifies CASRTGGQNTEAFF.